These T cell receptor beta chains were read from a single sample in a study of T cell repertoires in cytomegalovirus infection. Using its own MiXCR run on the reads, TCRdb lists one record per CDR3 protein. This sample has more than 55,000 distinct CDR3 sequences; around 20% occur once, and the top ten carry 55% to 75%. These receptors' targets are unknown. Sequences were derived from CD8+ T cells from cultured PBMCs, sampled from culture after CMV antigen stimulation. The receptors stem from a human donor in good health (CMV status not recorded). Some clones in this sample may be carry-over from other donors' samples. CDR3s include the opening cysteine and the closing phenylalanine or tryptophan. The order of the fields is V gene, clone size, D gene, J gene, CDR3 protein, CDR3 DNA. The D gene is left open where the match is weak. Clone sizes are given selectively: once, few, many, or a class where the clone is expanded.

v_gene: TRBV7-2; abundance: few; d_gene: TRBD2; j_gene: TRBJ2-5; CDR3aa: CASSFPEGRGKETQYF; CDR3nt: TGTGCCAGCAGCTTTCCCGAGGGGAGGGGAAAAGAGACCCAGTACTTC
v_gene: TRBV6-2/TRBV6-3; abundance: NA; d_gene: NA; j_gene: TRBJ2-1; CDR3aa: CASSRRSSYNEQFF; CDR3nt: TGTGCCAGCAGTCGGAGGAGCTCCTACAATGAGCAGTTCTTC
v_gene: TRBV6-5; abundance: few; d_gene: NA; j_gene: TRBJ2-1; CDR3aa: CASSSVGVYNEQFF; CDR3nt: TGTGCCAGCAGTTCCGTAGGCGTATACAATGAGCAGTTCTTC
v_gene: TRBV7-3; abundance: many; d_gene: NA; j_gene: TRBJ2-2; CDR3aa: CASSVRSSVNTGELFF; CDR3nt: TGTGCCAGCAGCGTCCGGTCGTCAGTGAACACCGGGGAGCTGTTTTTT
v_gene: TRBV11-2; abundance: NA; d_gene: TRBD2; j_gene: TRBJ2-7; CDR3aa: CASSYGGDGPYEQYF; CDR3nt: TGTGCCAGCAGCTATGGGGGGGACGGCCCCTACGAGCAGTACTTC
v_gene: TRBV6-1; abundance: few; d_gene: NA; j_gene: TRBJ1-2; CDR3aa: CASSQPSLNYGYTF; CDR3nt: TGTGCCAGCAGCCAACCGAGCCTTAACTATGGCTACACCTTC
v_gene: TRBV29-1; abundance: few; d_gene: TRBD1; j_gene: TRBJ1-2; CDR3aa: CSVEDRDRADYGYTF; CDR3nt: TGCAGCGTTGAAGACCGGGACAGGGCGGACTATGGCTACACCTTC
v_gene: TRBV6-5; abundance: few; d_gene: NA; j_gene: TRBJ1-4; CDR3aa: CASSYSNGLAEKLFF; CDR3nt: TGTGCCAGCAGTTACTCGAATGGGTTGGCTGAAAAACTGTTTTTT
v_gene: TRBV12-3/TRBV12-4; abundance: NA; d_gene: NA; j_gene: TRBJ2-3; CDR3aa: CASRTTEDTQYF; CDR3nt: TGTGCCAGCAGAACTACAGAAGATACGCAGTATTTT
v_gene: TRBV6-5; abundance: few; d_gene: NA; j_gene: TRBJ1-1; CDR3aa: CASSQMGSGTRNTEAFF; CDR3nt: TGTGCCAGCAGTCAAATGGGATCGGGGACGAGGAACACTGAAGCTTTCTTT
v_gene: TRBV28; abundance: few; d_gene: TRBD1; j_gene: TRBJ2-2; CDR3aa: CASRGTVVTGELFF; CDR3nt: TGTGCCAGCAGGGGGACAGTCGTCACCGGGGAGCTGTTTTTT
v_gene: TRBV7-2; abundance: few; d_gene: NA; j_gene: TRBJ1-6; CDR3aa: CASSLRDEGNSPLHF; CDR3nt: TGTGCCAGCAGCCTCCGGGATGAGGGGAATTCACCCCTCCACTTT
v_gene: TRBV7-9; abundance: NA; d_gene: TRBD2; j_gene: TRBJ2-7; CDR3aa: CASSSPTSGGFEQYF; CDR3nt: TGTGCCAGCAGCTCACCCACCAGCGGGGGCTTCGAGCAGTACTTC
v_gene: TRBV28; abundance: NA; d_gene: NA; j_gene: TRBJ2-7; CDR3aa: CASSALKTSSYEQYF; CDR3nt: TGTGCCAGCAGTGCGTTAAAGACGAGCTCCTACGAGCAGTACTTC
v_gene: TRBV12-3/TRBV12-4; abundance: many; d_gene: NA; j_gene: TRBJ2-3; CDR3aa: CASSPDDTQYF; CDR3nt: TGTGCCAGCAGTCCGGATGATACGCAGTATTTT
v_gene: TRBV5-5; abundance: NA; d_gene: TRBD1; j_gene: TRBJ2-1; CDR3aa: CASSYGTGGYEQFF; CDR3nt: TGTGCCAGCAGCTACGGGACAGGGGGCTATGAGCAGTTCTTC
v_gene: TRBV5-4; abundance: NA; d_gene: TRBD1; j_gene: TRBJ1-2; CDR3aa: CASINLGTGTNYGYTF; CDR3nt: TGTGCCAGCATCAATCTAGGGACAGGGACTAACTATGGCTACACCTTC
v_gene: TRBV11-2; abundance: NA; d_gene: NA; j_gene: TRBJ2-7; CDR3aa: CASSPGRASYEQYF; CDR3nt: TGTGCCAGCAGCCCGGGACGCGCCTCCTACGAGCAGTACTTC
v_gene: TRBV19; abundance: few; d_gene: NA; j_gene: TRBJ1-1; CDR3aa: CASSGGRTEAFF; CDR3nt: TGTGCCAGTAGTGGAGGAAGGACTGAAGCTTTCTTT
v_gene: TRBV5-7; abundance: NA; d_gene: TRBD1; j_gene: TRBJ2-1; CDR3aa: CASSYRPQQGALSLIYNEQFF; CDR3nt: TGTGCCAGCAGCTACCGCCCTCAACAGGGGGCGCTGAGTTTGATATACAATGAGCAGTTCTTC
v_gene: TRBV7-9; abundance: few; d_gene: NA; j_gene: TRBJ1-1; CDR3aa: CASSGQVPEAFF; CDR3nt: TGTGCCAGCAGCGGGCAGGTTCCTGAAGCTTTCTTT
v_gene: TRBV6-1; abundance: few; d_gene: NA; j_gene: TRBJ1-6; CDR3aa: CASSGGQESYNSPLHF; CDR3nt: TGTGCCAGCAGTGGAGGCCAAGAGTCCTATAATTCACCCCTCCACTTT
v_gene: TRBV7-2; abundance: NA; d_gene: NA; j_gene: TRBJ1-1; CDR3aa: CASSLSTGPLVTEAFF; CDR3nt: TGTGCCAGCAGCTTAAGTACAGGGCCCCTGGTCACTGAAGCTTTCTTT
v_gene: TRBV4-1; abundance: NA; d_gene: NA; j_gene: TRBJ2-7; CDR3aa: CASSQEGDFDEQYF; CDR3nt: TGCGCCAGCAGCCAAGAAGGGGATTTTGACGAGCAGTACTTC